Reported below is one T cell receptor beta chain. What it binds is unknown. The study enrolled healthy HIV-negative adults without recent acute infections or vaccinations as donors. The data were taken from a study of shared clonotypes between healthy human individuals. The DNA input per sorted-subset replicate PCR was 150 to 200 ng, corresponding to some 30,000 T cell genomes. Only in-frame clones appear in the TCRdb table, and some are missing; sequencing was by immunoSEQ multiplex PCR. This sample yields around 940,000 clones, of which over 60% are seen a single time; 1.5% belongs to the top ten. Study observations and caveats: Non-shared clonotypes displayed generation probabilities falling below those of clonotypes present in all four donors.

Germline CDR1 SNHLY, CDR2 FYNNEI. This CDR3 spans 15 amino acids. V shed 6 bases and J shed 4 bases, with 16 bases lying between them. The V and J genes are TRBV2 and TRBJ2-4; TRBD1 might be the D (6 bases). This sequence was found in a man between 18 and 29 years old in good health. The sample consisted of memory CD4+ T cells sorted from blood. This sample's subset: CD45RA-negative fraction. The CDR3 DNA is TGTGCCAGCAGGGCTGGTGGGGGCGCTAAAAACATTCAGTACTTC. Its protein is CASRAGGGAKNIQYF.